This paragraph reports one TCR beta chain. Measured with immunoSEQ multiplex PCR; TCRdb has only the in-frame clones, and not every one. The sample contains 60,000 or so clones, over 75% of which appear only once. Germline trimming cut 2 bases from V and 7 bases from J; bases unmatched to any gene: 6. CDR1 is SEHNR, CDR2 FQNEAQ, per germline (reference sequence). The CDR3 totals 16 residues. The source of the sample is a study of Tregs in tolerant kidney transplant recipients. The sample was Tregs from blood, taken before the transplant. The receptor was isolated from a human donor who received a combined kidney and bone marrow transplant. The V call is TRBV7-9, the J call TRBJ1-6; 9 bases map to TRBD1. CDR3 region: CASSLLVGTGNSPLHF. The CDR3 region has the DNA TGTGCCAGCAGCTTATTGGTCGGGACAGGGAATTCACCCCTCCACTTT.